This paragraph covers one T cell receptor beta chain sequence. Its antigen is unidentified. The template used for profiling TCR beta VDJ and CDR3 was genomic DNA. A single record per CDR3 protein comes from TCRdb applying MiXCR to the reads. This sample carries some 170,000 distinct CDR3 sequences, around half of them seen once, and the ten largest clones take over 0.95%. The sample originates from a study of CD8+CD57+ T cells in acquired aplastic anemia. Study overall: Quantities of DNA derived from sorted CD4+ and CD8+ cells averaged approximately 3.3 ug. General observations from the study: Between the patient and control groups, CD8+ Simpson's diversity did not differ significantly.

The ends were cut back, 7 bases at V and 5 bases at J, with 14 bases in the middle. The V gene's germline CDR1 is SNHLY and CDR2 FYNNEI. The CDR3 totals 14 residues. The authors sequenced patients whose flow cytometry had shown CD8+CD57+ cell expansion. Each patient had severe acquired aplastic anemia. The specimen was sorted CD4+, CD8+, or CD8+CD57+ T cells (not recorded which) from PBMCs. The chain joins TRBV2 to TRBJ2-2; D remains ambiguous. The origin of this receptor is a human donor with aplastic anemia. CDR3 sequence: CASMREAFTGELFF. The CDR3 DNA follows: TGTGCCAGCATGCGAGAGGCGTTTACCGGGGAGCTGTTTTTT. The entire variable domain, with the rest obtained from reference TRBV2 and TRBJ2-2, is as follows: EPEVTQTPSHQVTQMGQEVILRCVPISNHLYFYWYRQILGQKVEFLVSFYNNEISEKSEIFDDQFSVERPDGSNFTLKIRSTKLEDSAMYFCASMREAFTGELFFGEGSRLTVL.